The present entry profiles one T cell receptor (beta chain) with its context. Antigen specificity is unknown. Measured with immunoSEQ multiplex PCR; TCRdb has only the in-frame clones, and not every one. Of under 90,000 clones detected, around four fifths appear once; the ten largest clones hold approximately 1.3%. This sample stems from a study of T cell responses to AZD1222 COVID-19 vaccine. The CDR3 runs to 12 residues. V shed 2 bases and J shed 3 bases, with 4 bases lying between them. Germline assignment: CDR1 SGHTA and CDR2 FQGNSA. Study results and limitations: Regions left unmutated in variants are reportedly the target of nearly half of spike-specific TCRs. Seropositivity was recorded at baseline in only a handful of AZD1222 recipients. Spike-specific TCR breadth rose after two AZD1222 doses, and depth rose as well.

The receptor comes from an adult who received the AZD1222 COVID-19 vaccine. The chain carries TRBV7-2 and TRBJ2-5; D uncertain. Sequenced here: peripheral blood, sampled 28 days after the second AZD1222 dose. This CDR3 is CASSLSEETQYF. The DNA for the CDR3 is TGTGCCAGCAGCTTATCAGAAGAGACCCAGTACTTC.